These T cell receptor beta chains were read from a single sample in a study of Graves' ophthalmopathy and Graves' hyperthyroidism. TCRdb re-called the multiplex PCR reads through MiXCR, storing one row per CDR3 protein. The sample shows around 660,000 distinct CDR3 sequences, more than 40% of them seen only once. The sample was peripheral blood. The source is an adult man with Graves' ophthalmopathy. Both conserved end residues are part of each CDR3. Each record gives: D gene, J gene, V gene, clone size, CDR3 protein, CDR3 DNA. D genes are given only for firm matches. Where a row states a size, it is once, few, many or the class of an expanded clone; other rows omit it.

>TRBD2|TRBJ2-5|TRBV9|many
CASSVALLAGAETQYF
TGTGCCAGCAGCGTAGCTCTACTAGCGGGAGCAGAGACCCAGTACTTC
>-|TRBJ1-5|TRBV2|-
CASREDSPNQPQHF
TGTGCCAGCAGGGAGGACAGCCCAAATCAGCCCCAGCATTTT
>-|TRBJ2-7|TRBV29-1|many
CSVAPGFSYEQYF
TGCAGCGTTGCGCCAGGCTTCTCCTACGAGCAGTACTTC
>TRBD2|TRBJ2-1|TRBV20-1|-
CSARPGLGGNEQFF
TGCAGTGCTAGACCGGGACTAGGGGGCAATGAGCAGTTCTTC
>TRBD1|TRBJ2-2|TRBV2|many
CASSGPGTGIGELFF
TGTGCCAGCAGCGGTCCCGGGACAGGGATCGGGGAGCTGTTTTTT
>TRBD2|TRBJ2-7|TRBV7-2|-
CASSPQLARPGIGLEQYF
TGTGCCAGCAGCCCTCAACTAGCGAGGCCGGGGATAGGACTCGAGCAGTACTTC
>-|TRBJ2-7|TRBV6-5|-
CASSYARDAYYEQYF
TGTGCCAGCAGTTACGCCCGGGACGCCTACTACGAGCAGTACTTC
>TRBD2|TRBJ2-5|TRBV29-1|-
CSVDPSGRETQYF
TGCAGCGTTGACCCTAGCGGGAGAGAGACCCAGTACTTC
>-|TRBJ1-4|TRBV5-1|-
CASSWNQANNEKLFF
TGCGCCAGCAGCTGGAACCAGGCGAATAATGAAAAACTGTTTTTT
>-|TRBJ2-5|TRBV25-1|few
CASSAGQETQYF
TGTGCCAGCAGTGCCGGACAGGAGACCCAGTACTTC
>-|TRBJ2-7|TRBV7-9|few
CASSFITGGVEQYF
TGTGCCAGCAGCTTCATAACAGGGGGGGTCGAGCAGTACTTC
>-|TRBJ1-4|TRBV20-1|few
CSARGGKLFF
TGCAGTGCTAGGGGGGGAAAACTGTTTTTT
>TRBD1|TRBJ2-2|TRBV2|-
CASSPRDRGYVGELFF
TGTGCCAGCAGTCCCCGGGACAGGGGGTATGTCGGGGAGCTGTTTTTT
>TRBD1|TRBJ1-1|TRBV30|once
CAWSSGGRTEAFF
TGTGCCTGGAGTTCAGGGGGACGGACTGAAGCTTTCTTT
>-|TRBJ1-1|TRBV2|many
CASHPDRVEAFF
TGTGCCAGCCACCCTGACCGTGTTGAAGCTTTCTTT
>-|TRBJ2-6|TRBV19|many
CASTWVSGANVLTF
TGTGCGTCAACGTGGGTCTCTGGGGCCAACGTCCTGACTTTC
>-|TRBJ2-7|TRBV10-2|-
CASSGKAGTYEQYF
TGCGCCAGCAGTGGGAAGGCAGGCACCTACGAGCAGTACTTC
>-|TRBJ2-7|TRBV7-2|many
CASSLDGGPSYEQYF
TGTGCCAGCAGCTTAGATGGGGGGCCCTCCTACGAGCAGTACTTC
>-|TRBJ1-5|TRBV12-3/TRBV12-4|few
CASSLARGGVGQPQHF
TGTGCCAGCAGTTTAGCACGGGGGGGCGTGGGGCAGCCCCAGCATTTT
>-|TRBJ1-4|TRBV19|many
CASSISTATNEKLFF
TGTGCCAGTAGTATAAGTACAGCAACTAATGAAAAACTGTTTTTT
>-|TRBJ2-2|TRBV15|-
CATGIDSHPAGAGELFF
TGTGCCACCGGCATAGACAGTCACCCGGCCGGGGCCGGGGAGCTGTTTTTT
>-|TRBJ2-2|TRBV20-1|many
CSAGPMAGELFF
TGCAGTGCCGGTCCCATGGCCGGGGAGCTGTTTTTT
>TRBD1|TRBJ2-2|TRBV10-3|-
CATTEGASGELFF
TGTGCCACGACTGAGGGGGCCTCCGGGGAGCTGTTTTTT
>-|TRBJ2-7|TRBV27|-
CASSLQIPGRIFYEQYF
TGTGCCAGCAGTTTGCAAATACCGGGACGGATATTTTACGAGCAGTACTTC